Listed below are T cell receptor beta chains from one sample, sequenced in a study of T cells in Graves' hyperthyroidism and ophthalmopathy. TCRdb analysed the multiplex PCR reads with MiXCR anew, one entry per CDR3 protein. The table includes fewer than 500,000 distinct CDR3 sequences, 14% to 15% detected once. Sequenced: blood. The receptors were sampled from a young man with Graves' ophthalmopathy. Each CDR3 is given with its conserved first and last residue. The order of the fields is V gene, clone size, J gene, CDR3 protein. Part of the rows lack a size; the others show once, few, many or a class for expanded clones.

v_gene: TRBV10-1; abundance: many; j_gene: TRBJ2-7; CDR3aa: CASSELILGQGEQYF
v_gene: TRBV5-1; abundance: -; j_gene: TRBJ2-5; CDR3aa: CASSLEGINPQETQYF
v_gene: TRBV27; abundance: many; j_gene: TRBJ1-4; CDR3aa: CASGFLASNPTNEKLFF
v_gene: TRBV28; abundance: many; j_gene: TRBJ2-7; CDR3aa: CASSPWGQGSSYEQYF
v_gene: TRBV20-1; abundance: many; j_gene: TRBJ2-7; CDR3aa: CSARGPIAFYEQYF
v_gene: TRBV11-2; abundance: many; j_gene: TRBJ2-5; CDR3aa: CASSKLRGVQETQYF
v_gene: TRBV25-1; abundance: -; j_gene: TRBJ2-5; CDR3aa: CASSERVGVRGQETQYF
v_gene: TRBV24-1; abundance: -; j_gene: TRBJ2-1; CDR3aa: CATSDYRRPYNEQFF
v_gene: TRBV6-5; abundance: many; j_gene: TRBJ2-7; CDR3aa: CASSYSPPNWGQDTYEQYF
v_gene: TRBV2; abundance: -; j_gene: TRBJ2-2; CDR3aa: CAGSEAGGPSGELFF
v_gene: TRBV27; abundance: many; j_gene: TRBJ1-5; CDR3aa: CASSPRRDSNQPQHF
v_gene: TRBV7-3; abundance: many; j_gene: TRBJ2-7; CDR3aa: CASSLGGSLSASEQYF
v_gene: TRBV5-1; abundance: few; j_gene: TRBJ1-4; CDR3aa: CASSLGQTNEKLFF
v_gene: TRBV10-3; abundance: many; j_gene: TRBJ1-4; CDR3aa: CAISGNLTAEKLFF
v_gene: TRBV5-6; abundance: many; j_gene: TRBJ2-7; CDR3aa: CASIRQGPPYEQYF
v_gene: TRBV12-3/TRBV12-4; abundance: many; j_gene: TRBJ2-7; CDR3aa: CASRSSGGSYEQYF
v_gene: TRBV7-2; abundance: many; j_gene: TRBJ1-2; CDR3aa: CASSLTGGEGYTF
v_gene: TRBV6-1; abundance: -; j_gene: TRBJ1-2; CDR3aa: CASSEGPGTRGYTF
v_gene: TRBV30; abundance: -; j_gene: TRBJ2-3; CDR3aa: CAWTSGGDTDTQYF
v_gene: TRBV7-9; abundance: -; j_gene: TRBJ2-5; CDR3aa: CASSGAGGGETQYF
v_gene: TRBV5-4; abundance: many; j_gene: TRBJ1-2; CDR3aa: CASSLNSQAANYGYTF
v_gene: TRBV5-6; abundance: -; j_gene: TRBJ2-2; CDR3aa: CASSPIAGTYTGELFF
v_gene: TRBV5-5; abundance: -; j_gene: TRBJ2-1; CDR3aa: CASSQGIGQGSYNEQFF
v_gene: TRBV9; abundance: -; j_gene: TRBJ2-7; CDR3aa: CASSVGSGWTYEQYF
v_gene: TRBV4-2; abundance: many; j_gene: TRBJ2-3; CDR3aa: CASSQALAGGADTQYF
v_gene: TRBV9; abundance: many; j_gene: TRBJ2-3; CDR3aa: CASSHSVGGGFTDTQYF
v_gene: TRBV3-1; abundance: -; j_gene: TRBJ2-7; CDR3aa: CASSLGGTSSYEQYF
v_gene: TRBV30; abundance: -; j_gene: TRBJ2-1; CDR3aa: CAWRRTGVDVNEQFF
v_gene: TRBV25-1; abundance: few; j_gene: TRBJ2-7; CDR3aa: CASSDWTGYEQYF
v_gene: TRBV29-1; abundance: few; j_gene: TRBJ2-7; CDR3aa: CSVEDLGDLQYF
v_gene: TRBV5-1; abundance: many; j_gene: TRBJ2-4; CDR3aa: CASSLVGGIVAKNIQYF
v_gene: TRBV25-1; abundance: -; j_gene: TRBJ1-4; CDR3aa: CASSESEAEEKLFF
v_gene: TRBV18; abundance: many; j_gene: TRBJ2-5; CDR3aa: CASSGGTGEETQYF
v_gene: TRBV6-2/TRBV6-3; abundance: few; j_gene: TRBJ1-5; CDR3aa: CASSYGRGGNQPQHF
v_gene: TRBV24-1; abundance: many; j_gene: TRBJ1-1; CDR3aa: CATRRGSNTEAFF
v_gene: TRBV4-2; abundance: many; j_gene: TRBJ2-7; CDR3aa: CASSQEASGRGEQYF
v_gene: TRBV6-1; abundance: many; j_gene: TRBJ2-5; CDR3aa: CASSYSSGGTFTQYF
v_gene: TRBV24-1; abundance: many; j_gene: TRBJ2-3; CDR3aa: CATSDLMGTGADTQYF
v_gene: TRBV6-1; abundance: many; j_gene: TRBJ2-7; CDR3aa: CASSAATGTGYNEQYF
v_gene: TRBV5-5; abundance: -; j_gene: TRBJ2-7; CDR3aa: CASSFTGTRDYEQYF
v_gene: TRBV20-1; abundance: many; j_gene: TRBJ2-3; CDR3aa: CSASPTLSTDTQYF
v_gene: TRBV2; abundance: many; j_gene: TRBJ2-5; CDR3aa: CASRAGGLRETQYF
v_gene: TRBV29-1; abundance: few; j_gene: TRBJ2-1; CDR3aa: CSAIPGLAVRVGNEQFF
v_gene: TRBV19; abundance: -; j_gene: TRBJ1-5; CDR3aa: CASSIRGPGNQPQHF
v_gene: TRBV30; abundance: few; j_gene: TRBJ1-2; CDR3aa: CAWSDYGQNFNYGYTF
v_gene: TRBV14; abundance: few; j_gene: TRBJ2-6; CDR3aa: CASSQFWLAEPSGANVLTF
v_gene: TRBV6-1; abundance: many; j_gene: TRBJ2-3; CDR3aa: CASSYRGPSTDTQYF
v_gene: TRBV4-2; abundance: few; j_gene: TRBJ1-4; CDR3aa: CASSAVGGAEEKLFF
v_gene: TRBV11-3; abundance: -; j_gene: TRBJ1-1; CDR3aa: CASSFVSTGEAFF
v_gene: TRBV7-3; abundance: few; j_gene: TRBJ1-4; CDR3aa: CASTAAGDRNEKLFF
v_gene: TRBV7-2; abundance: many; j_gene: TRBJ1-2; CDR3aa: CASSRDRVRYGYTF